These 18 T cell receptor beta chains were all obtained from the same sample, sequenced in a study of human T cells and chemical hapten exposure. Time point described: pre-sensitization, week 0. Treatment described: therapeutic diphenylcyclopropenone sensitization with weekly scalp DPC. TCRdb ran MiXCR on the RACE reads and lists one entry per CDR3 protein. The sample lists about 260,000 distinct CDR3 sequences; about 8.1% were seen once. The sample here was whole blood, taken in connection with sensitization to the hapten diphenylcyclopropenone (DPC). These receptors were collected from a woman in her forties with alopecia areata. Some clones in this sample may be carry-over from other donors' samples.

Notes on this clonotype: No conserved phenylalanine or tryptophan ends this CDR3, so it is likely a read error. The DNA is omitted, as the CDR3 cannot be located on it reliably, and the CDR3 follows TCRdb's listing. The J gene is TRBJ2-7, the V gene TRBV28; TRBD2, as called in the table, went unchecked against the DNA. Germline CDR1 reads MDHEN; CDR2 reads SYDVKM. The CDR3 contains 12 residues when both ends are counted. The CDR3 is CASSSPASGTTS.

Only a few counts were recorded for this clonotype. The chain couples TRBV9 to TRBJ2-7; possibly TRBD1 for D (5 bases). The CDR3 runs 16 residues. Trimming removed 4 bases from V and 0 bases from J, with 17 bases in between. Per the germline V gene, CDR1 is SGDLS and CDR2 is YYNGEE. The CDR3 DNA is TGTGCCAGCAGCCCCGCAGGGATCCCCCACTCCTACGAGCAGTACTTC. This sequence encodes CASSPAGIPHSYEQYF.

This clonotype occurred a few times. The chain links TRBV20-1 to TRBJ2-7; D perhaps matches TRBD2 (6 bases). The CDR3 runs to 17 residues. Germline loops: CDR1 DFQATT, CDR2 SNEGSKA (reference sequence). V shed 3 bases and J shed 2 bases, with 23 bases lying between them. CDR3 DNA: TGCAGTGCTAGGCCGAGGAGCGGGCTCAGGTCCCCCTACGAGCAGTACTTC. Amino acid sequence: CSARPRSGLRSPYEQYF.

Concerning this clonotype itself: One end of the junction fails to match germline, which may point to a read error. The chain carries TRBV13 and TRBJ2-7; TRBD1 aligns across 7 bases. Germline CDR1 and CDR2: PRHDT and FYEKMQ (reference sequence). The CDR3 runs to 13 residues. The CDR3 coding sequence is TGTGTCAGCAGCTTAACAGGGGCCTACGAGCAGTACTTC. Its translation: CVSSLTGAYEQYF.

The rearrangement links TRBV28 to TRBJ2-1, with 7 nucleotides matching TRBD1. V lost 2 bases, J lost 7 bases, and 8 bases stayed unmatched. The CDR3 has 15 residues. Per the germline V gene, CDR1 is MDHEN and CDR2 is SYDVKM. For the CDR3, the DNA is TGTGCCAGCAGTTTAACCGGGACAGCACTAAATGAGCAGTTCTTC. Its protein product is CASSLTGTALNEQFF.

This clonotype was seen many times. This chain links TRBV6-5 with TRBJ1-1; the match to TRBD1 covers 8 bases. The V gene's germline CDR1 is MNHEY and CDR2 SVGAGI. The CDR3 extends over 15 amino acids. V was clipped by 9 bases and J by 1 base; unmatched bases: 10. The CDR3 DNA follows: TGTGCCAGTATAACAGGGGGAAGGACGAACACTGAAGCTTTCTTT. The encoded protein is CASITGGRTNTEAFF.

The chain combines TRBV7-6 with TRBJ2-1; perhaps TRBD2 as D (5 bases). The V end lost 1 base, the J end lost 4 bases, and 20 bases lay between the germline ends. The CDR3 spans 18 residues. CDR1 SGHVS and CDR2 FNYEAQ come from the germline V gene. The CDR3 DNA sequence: TGTGCCAGCAGCTTAGGCTACAGCGTCCTAACTAGATACAATGAGCAGTTCTTC. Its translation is CASSLGYSVLTRYNEQFF.

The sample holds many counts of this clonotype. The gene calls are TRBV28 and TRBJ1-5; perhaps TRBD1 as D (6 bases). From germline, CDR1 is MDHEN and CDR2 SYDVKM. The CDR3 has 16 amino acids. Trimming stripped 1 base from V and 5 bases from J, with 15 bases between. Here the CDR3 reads CASSLLARGSDQPQHF. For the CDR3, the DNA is TGTGCCAGCAGTTTATTGGCCAGGGGATCGGATCAGCCCCAGCATTTT.

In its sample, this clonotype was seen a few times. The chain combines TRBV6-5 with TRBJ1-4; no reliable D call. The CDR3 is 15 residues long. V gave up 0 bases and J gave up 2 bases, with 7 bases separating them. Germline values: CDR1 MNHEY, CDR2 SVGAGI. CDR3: CASSYSRFTNEKLFF. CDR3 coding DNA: TGTGCCAGCAGTTACTCCCGGTTTACTAATGAAAAACTGTTTTTT.

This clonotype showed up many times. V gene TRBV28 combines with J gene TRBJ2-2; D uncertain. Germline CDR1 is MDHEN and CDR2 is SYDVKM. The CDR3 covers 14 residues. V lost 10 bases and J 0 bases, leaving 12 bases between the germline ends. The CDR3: CATILPSNTGELFF. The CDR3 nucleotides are TGTGCCACCATCCTTCCGTCGAACACCGGGGAGCTGTTTTTT.

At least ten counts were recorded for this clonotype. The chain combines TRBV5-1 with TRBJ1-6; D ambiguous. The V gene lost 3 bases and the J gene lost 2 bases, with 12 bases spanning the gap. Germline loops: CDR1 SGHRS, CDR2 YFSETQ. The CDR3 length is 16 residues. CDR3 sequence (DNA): TGCGCCAGCAGCTCCCAATCCGGGCCCTATAATTCACCCCTCCACTTT. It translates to CASSSQSGPYNSPLHF.

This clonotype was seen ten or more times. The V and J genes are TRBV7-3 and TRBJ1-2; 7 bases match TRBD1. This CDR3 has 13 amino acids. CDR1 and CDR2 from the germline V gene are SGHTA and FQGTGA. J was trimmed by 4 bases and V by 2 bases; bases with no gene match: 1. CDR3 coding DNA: TGTGCCAGCAGCTTACAGGGGGGCTATGGCTACACCTTC. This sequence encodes CASSLQGGYGYTF.

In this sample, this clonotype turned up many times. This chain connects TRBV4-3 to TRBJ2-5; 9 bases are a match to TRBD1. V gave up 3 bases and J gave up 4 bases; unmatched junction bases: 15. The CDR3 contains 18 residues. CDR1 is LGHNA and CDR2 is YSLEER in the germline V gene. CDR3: CASSQTQRGQGPRETQYF. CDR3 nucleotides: TGCGCCAGCAGCCAGACTCAAAGGGGACAGGGTCCTCGAGAGACCCAGTACTTC.

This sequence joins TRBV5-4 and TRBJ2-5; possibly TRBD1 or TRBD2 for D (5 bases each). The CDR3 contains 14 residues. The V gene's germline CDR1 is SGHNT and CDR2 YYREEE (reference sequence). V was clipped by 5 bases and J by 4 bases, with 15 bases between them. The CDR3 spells CASSTGADTETQYF. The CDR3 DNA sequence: TGTGCCAGCAGTACCGGGGCCGACACAGAGACCCAGTACTTC.

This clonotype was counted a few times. The CDR3 coding sequence is TGTGCCAGCTGGACAGGGATAAATTCACCCCTCCACTTT. Its protein is CASWTGINSPLHF. The chain has TRBV6-6 and TRBJ1-6, with 8 bases lining up with TRBD1. J gave up 7 bases and V 8 bases, and 4 bases lay outside the gene matches. CDR1 and CDR2 from the germline V gene are MNHNY and SVGAGI (reference sequence). CDR3 length equals 13 residues.

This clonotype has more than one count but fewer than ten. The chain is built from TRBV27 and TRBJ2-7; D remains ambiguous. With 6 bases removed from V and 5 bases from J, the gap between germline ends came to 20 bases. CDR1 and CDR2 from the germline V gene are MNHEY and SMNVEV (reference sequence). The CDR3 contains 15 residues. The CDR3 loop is CASSPLDGAGDEQYF. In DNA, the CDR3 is TGTGCCAGCAGCCCTCTCGACGGTGCTGGGGACGAGCAGTACTTC.

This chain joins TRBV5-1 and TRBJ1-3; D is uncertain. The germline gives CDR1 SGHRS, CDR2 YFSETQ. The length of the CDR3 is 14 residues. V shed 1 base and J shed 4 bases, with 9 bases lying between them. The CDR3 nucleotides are TGCGCCAGCAGCTTGAGTCGGAGAGGAAACACCATATATTTT. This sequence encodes CASSLSRRGNTIYF. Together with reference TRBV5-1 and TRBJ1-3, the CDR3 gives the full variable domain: KAGVTQTPRYLIKTRGQQVTLSCSPISGHRSVSWYQQTPGQGLQFLFEYFSETQRNKGNFPGRFSGRQFSNSRSEMNVSTLELGDSALYLCASSLSRRGNTIYFGEGSWLTVV.

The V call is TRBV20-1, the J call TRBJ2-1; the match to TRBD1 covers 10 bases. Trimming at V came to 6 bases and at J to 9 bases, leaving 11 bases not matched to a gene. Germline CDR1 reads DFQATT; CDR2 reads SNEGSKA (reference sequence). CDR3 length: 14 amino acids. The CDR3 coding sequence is TGCAGTGCACGGACAGGGGGTTACGCTGGTGAGCAGTTCTTC. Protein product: CSARTGGYAGEQFF.